This TCR beta chain appears in the sequencing data of a study of CD8 T cells in ankylosing spondylitis. Study results and caveats: Blood of patients with ankylosing spondylitis appeared to be characterized by a TCR beta motif of eight or nine highly homologous variants. Both synovial fluid and blood in reactive arthritis had previously been reported to carry some motif variants.

Germline V gene lookup returns CDR1 SGHRS and CDR2 YFSETQ. CDR3 size: 14 residues. V was clipped by 4 bases and J by 6 bases; unmatched bases: 6. Construction of TCR beta libraries was performed using quantitative 5'-RACE with molecular barcodes. TCRdb redid the calling of the 5' RACE reads with MiXCR, one entry per CDR3 protein. The top ten hold around 6.3% of the sample, which has 200,000 or so distinct CDR3 sequences, approximately 24% seen once. There are many counts of this clonotype. Its antigen is not identified. Sequencing was done on a sample of blood, either unsorted or a sorted T cell fraction (not recorded which). This receptor was identified in a male donor with ankylosing spondylitis or in good health (not recorded which). This sequence joins TRBV5-1 and TRBJ1-2, with 10 bases fitting TRBD1. DNA of the CDR3: TGCGCCAGCAGCGAGACGACAGGGGGCGATGGCTACACCTTC. It translates to CASSETTGGDGYTF.